The 23 T cell receptor beta chains below all came from one sample that was sequenced in a study of long-term antiretroviral therapy in people with HIV. The assay, immunoSEQ v3.0, was run at survey level. Clones were read by immunoSEQ multiplex PCR, and TCRdb kept only the in-frame ones, dropping some. Of 20,000 to 25,000 clones listed, roughly 75% are singletons. The source material was unsorted PBMCs, sampled 2.9 years after starting antiretroviral therapy. The source is a woman aged 25-40 years with HIV.

This clone was seen a few times. This sequence joins TRBV6-1 and TRBJ2-7; 8 bases are a match to TRBD1. CDR3 length: 12 residues. Germline V gene data show CDR1 as MNHNS and CDR2 as SASEGT. The J segment lost 3 bases and the V segment lost 7 bases, leaving 2 bases of the junction unmatched. The DNA of the CDR3 is TGTGCCAGCAAGGGGACAGGCTACGAGCAGTACTTC. This sequence encodes CASKGTGYEQYF.

J is TRBJ1-1 and V is TRBV9; 10 bases are shared with TRBD1. The CDR3 totals 16 residues. Germline CDR1 reads SGDLS; CDR2 reads YYNGEE. V gave up 5 bases and J gave up 1 base; unmatched junction bases: 8. Here the CDR3 reads CASRGGGDRGNTEAFF. The DNA of the CDR3 is TGTGCCAGCAGAGGAGGGGGGGACAGGGGGAACACTGAAGCTTTCTTT.

This clone has only a few counts. The gene calls are TRBV5-5 and TRBJ2-1; the D gene is possibly TRBD1 (5 bases). The germline V gene has CDR1 SGHKS and CDR2 YYEKEE (reference sequence). CDR3 length: 16 residues. Deletions cut 2 bases from V and 6 bases from J, with 18 bases between. CDR3 in DNA: TGTGCCAGCAGCTTTCAGGCCCACCCTCAGGGCAATGAGCAGTTCTTC. This codes for CASSFQAHPQGNEQFF.

V and J are TRBV11-2 and TRBJ2-4, with D perhaps matching TRBD1 (6 bases). V shed 3 bases and J shed 6 bases, with 6 bases lying between them. From germline, CDR1 is SGHAT and CDR2 FQNNGV. The CDR3 is 12 residues long. The CDR3 DNA reads TGTGCCAGCAGCTTCAGGGGAAACATTCAGTACTTC. Encoded protein: CASSFRGNIQYF.

This clone was seen a handful of times. The rearrangement joins TRBV19 to TRBJ1-6; a weak D match, TRBD1 (6 bases). CDR1 LNHDA and CDR2 SQIVND come from the germline V gene (reference sequence). V was shortened by 2 bases and J by 7 bases, with 12 bases between the two germline ends. This CDR3 contains 15 residues. CDR3 sequence (DNA): TGTGCCAGTAGTATATCACAGGGTAGCAATTCACCCCTCCACTTT. Translated, it gives CASSISQGSNSPLHF.

This clone was counted a few times. The rearrangement uses TRBV5-1 and TRBJ1-2, with D unresolved. The V gene's germline CDR1 is SGHRS and CDR2 YFSETQ. The CDR3 runs to 12 residues. With 0 bases removed from V and 4 bases from J, the gap between germline ends came to 4 bases. The CDR3 DNA reads as TGCGCCAGCAGCTTGGGTCCCTATGGCTACACCTTC. It encodes CASSLGPYGYTF.

This clone was picked up a small number of times. V is TRBV5-1 and J is TRBJ1-1; D is unresolved. CDR3 length: 15 residues. V lost 3 bases to trimming and J lost 1 base, with 13 bases between them. Germline assignment: CDR1 SGHRS and CDR2 YFSETQ. The DNA for the CDR3 is TGCGCCAGCAGCTCTTCTGTGGCGCCGAACACTGAAGCTTTCTTT. Protein sequence: CASSSSVAPNTEAFF.

The chain is built from TRBV5-6 and TRBJ2-5; 9 bases match TRBD2. Unmatched junction bases numbered 10, after V lost 5 bases and J lost 5 bases. This CDR3 contains 15 residues. CDR1 and CDR2 from the germline V gene are SGHDT and YYEEEE. CDR3 amino acids: CASRTGTSRPETQYF. In nucleotides, the CDR3 is TGTGCCAGCAGAACCGGGACTAGCCGTCCGGAGACCCAGTACTTC.

The rearrangement uses TRBV30 and TRBJ1-2; maybe TRBD1 (6 bases). The germline V gene encodes CDR1 GTSNPN and CDR2 SVGIG (reference sequence). Trimming shortened V by 3 bases and J by 7 bases, and 6 bases separated the two germline ends. This CDR3 is built from 10 residues. The CDR3 sequence: CAWSRGGYTF. For the CDR3, the DNA is TGTGCCTGGAGCAGGGGTGGCTACACCTTC.

The chain is built from TRBV7-9 and TRBJ2-3; D is undetermined. The CDR3 loop spans 12 amino acids. Germline CDR1 reads SEHNR; CDR2 reads FQNEAQ (reference sequence). V gave up 1 base and J gave up 6 bases, with 5 bases separating them. CDR3 loop: CASSLVGDTQYF. CDR3 sequence (DNA): TGTGCCAGCAGCTTAGTAGGGGATACGCAGTATTTT. The entire variable domain, with the rest obtained from reference TRBV7-9 and TRBJ2-3, is as follows: DTGVSQNPRHKITKRGQNVTFRCDPISEHNRLYWYRQTLGQGPEFLTYFQNEAQLEKSRLLSDRFSAERPKGSFSTLEIQRTEQGDSAMYLCASSLVGDTQYFGPGTRLTVL.

The rearrangement links TRBV2 to TRBJ1-2; no clear D gene. The germline CDR1 and CDR2 sequences are SNHLY and FYNNEI. Trimming shortened V by 5 bases and J by 4 bases, and 17 bases separated the two germline ends. This CDR3 is 15 amino acids long. CDR3 loop: CASSSTTISSYGYTF. Written as DNA, the CDR3 is TGTGCCAGCAGTAGCACAACAATCTCTTCCTATGGCTACACCTTC.

The chain recombines TRBV9 with TRBJ2-1; D ambiguous. This CDR3 comprises 14 residues. The V end lost 6 bases, the J end lost 5 bases, and 15 bases lay between the germline ends. The V gene's germline CDR1 is SGDLS and CDR2 YYNGEE. DNA of the CDR3: TGTGCCAGCACCGTGAGTCAGACGAACAATGAGCAGTTCTTC. Amino acid sequence: CASTVSQTNNEQFF.

The rearrangement uses TRBV6-1 and TRBJ1-6; a weak D match, TRBD1 (5 bases). Trimming removed 2 bases at V and 10 bases at J, with 12 bases between. The CDR3 runs 14 residues. The germline gives CDR1 MNHNS, CDR2 SASEGT. CDR3 in amino acids: CASSESQGRSPLHF. DNA of the CDR3: TGTGCCAGCAGTGAATCGCAGGGTCGATCACCCCTCCACTTT.

This clone was counted only a few times. The chain joins TRBV2 to TRBJ2-2; TRBD1 matches at 7 bases. Trimming at V came to 5 bases and at J to 0 bases, leaving 3 bases not matched to a gene. Germline values: CDR1 SNHLY, CDR2 FYNNEI. The length of the CDR3 is 15 residues. The CDR3: CASSTTGANTGELFF. Here the CDR3 DNA reads TGTGCCAGCAGTACAACAGGGGCGAACACCGGGGAGCTGTTTTTT.

This clone appeared once. This chain connects TRBV29-1 to TRBJ2-5; 12 nucleotides match TRBD2. The CDR3 runs 14 residues. V lost 5 bases and J lost 7; bases outside the gene matches: 8. CDR1 SQVTM and CDR2 ANQGSEA come from the germline V gene. CDR3 in amino acids: CSVITTSGGGTQYF. For the CDR3, the DNA is TGCAGCGTTATAACGACTAGCGGGGGTGGGACCCAGTACTTC.

The chain uses TRBV5-1 and TRBJ1-4, with a weak D call TRBD1 (5 bases). CDR3 length: 14 amino acids. Trimming removed 0 bases from V and 7 bases from J, with 10 bases in between. Germline CDR1 SGHRS, CDR2 YFSETQ. The CDR3, as DNA: TGCGCCAGCAGCTTGGGGGGGATTGGTGAAAAACTGTTTTTT. Translation gives CASSLGGIGEKLFF.

The chain links TRBV27 to TRBJ1-2; a possible D gene is TRBD1 (5 bases). The CDR3 has 14 amino acids. Trimming removed 4 bases at V and 1 base at J, with 10 bases between. Germline V gene lookup returns CDR1 MNHEY and CDR2 SMNVEV (reference sequence). This CDR3 is CASSSLTVNYGYTF. DNA of the CDR3: TGTGCCAGCAGTTCCCTGACAGTTAACTATGGCTACACCTTC.

This clone was seen only once. V and J are TRBV5-1 and TRBJ1-4, with a tentative D call TRBD1 (6 bases). The CDR3 covers 14 residues. With 1 base removed from V and 7 bases from J, the gap between germline ends came to 11 bases. Germline CDR1 SGHRS, CDR2 YFSETQ. The CDR3 reads CASSLTQGSEKLFF. CDR3 nucleotide sequence: TGCGCCAGCAGCTTGACGCAGGGGAGTGAAAAACTGTTTTTT.

The chain recombines TRBV9 with TRBJ2-3; a weak D match, TRBD1 (6 bases). Germline V gives CDR1 SGDLS, CDR2 YYNGEE. This CDR3 has 15 amino acids. The V end lost 4 bases, the J end lost 0 bases, and 12 bases lay between the germline ends. The CDR3 here is CASSIQGSSTDTQYF. For the CDR3, the DNA is TGTGCCAGCAGCATACAGGGCTCTAGCACAGATACGCAGTATTTT.

The V call is TRBV7-6, the J call TRBJ2-6; 10 bases align to TRBD1. The CDR3 has 20 residues. J lost 1 base, V lost 1 base, and 10 bases had no gene match. Germline CDR1 and CDR2: SGHVS and FNYEAQ. The DNA of the CDR3 is TGTGCCAGCAGCTTAGTAGGGGTCCGGGACAGGGGATCTGGGGCCAACGTCCTGACTTTC. As protein: CASSLVGVRDRGSGANVLTF.

The chain combines TRBV30 with TRBJ2-3, with 7 bases aligning to TRBD2. CDR1 and CDR2 (germline): GTSNPN, SVGIG (reference sequence). V lost 2 bases and J lost 3; bases outside the gene matches: 5. The CDR3 loop spans 14 amino acids. CDR3 loop: CAWSRLAETDTQYF. The CDR3, as DNA: TGTGCCTGGAGTAGACTAGCCGAGACAGATACGCAGTATTTT.

The J gene is TRBJ1-2, the V gene TRBV7-2; D remains ambiguous. V lost 4 bases to trimming and J lost 1 base, with 7 bases between them. The CDR3 loop spans 13 amino acids. In germline, CDR1 is SGHTA, CDR2 FQGNSA. In DNA, the CDR3 is TGTGCCAGCAGCTCCGGCATTAACTATGGCTACACCTTC. Protein product: CASSSGINYGYTF.

The count of this clone is one. The rearrangement joins TRBV5-1 to TRBJ1-1; the D gene is possibly TRBD1 (6 bases). The CDR3 extends over 15 amino acids. With 5 bases removed from V and 5 bases from J, the gap between germline ends came to 19 bases. The germline V gene encodes CDR1 SGHRS and CDR2 YFSETQ. CDR3 region: CASRPSGVGGTEAFF. Written as DNA, the CDR3 is TGCGCCAGCAGACCATCAGGGGTGGGGGGAACTGAAGCTTTCTTT.